One sample yielded the 5 T cell receptor beta chains listed below, sequenced in a study of T-cell memory formation after mild COVID-19. MiXCR, run by TCRdb on the 5' RACE reads, gives a single entry per CDR3 protein. The repertoire has 150,000 to 200,000 distinct CDR3 sequences, 25% to 40% of them found once; the top ten carry about 11%. Sample: PBMCs or a T cell subset sorted from them (not recorded which). The receptors here all came from an adult woman who had mild COVID-19 (a few samples of this study predate the infection). Cell type and time point are not known.

V usage is TRBV9 and J usage is TRBJ2-1; 8 bases agree with TRBD1. Per the germline V gene, CDR1 is SGDLS and CDR2 is YYNGEE. CDR3 length: 18 amino acids. The trim removed 3 bases at V and 7 bases at J, leaving 18 bases unmatched. CDR3 nucleotides: TGTGCCAGCAGCGCGCAAAAAGGACAGGGAGCAACGGGTAATGAGCAGTTCTTC. Translation gives CASSAQKGQGATGNEQFF.

V is TRBV12-3 or TRBV12-4 and J is TRBJ1-1; tentative D call: TRBD1 (6 bases). CDR3 length equals 12 residues. Trimming left V 6 bases short and J 12 bases short, with 17 bases between. CDR3 sequence reads: CASRRDTGTSFF. In nucleotides, the CDR3 is TGTGCCAGCAGGAGGGACACCGGGACATCTTTCTTT.

This rearrangement joins TRBV20-1 to TRBJ2-3, with TRBD2 matching 9 bases. Germline lookup yields CDR1 DFQATT and CDR2 SNEGSKA (reference sequence). V lost 6 bases and J lost 3; bases outside the gene matches: 13. The CDR3 covers 16 residues. The CDR3 here is CSAQGLAKPTTDTQYF. The CDR3 DNA sequence: TGCAGTGCCCAAGGACTAGCGAAACCGACGACAGATACGCAGTATTTT.

The CDR3 sequence is CSATRGSGSEETQYF. In nucleotides, the CDR3 is TGCAGTGCAACCCGGGGCAGTGGTAGCGAAGAGACCCAGTACTTC. V is TRBV20-1 and J is TRBJ2-5; D might be TRBD1 or TRBD2, each matching 5 bases. Germline assignment: CDR1 DFQATT and CDR2 SNEGSKA (reference sequence). Trimming cost V 6 bases and J 3 bases, with 20 bases left between them. The CDR3 consists of 15 residues.

A few counts support this clonotype. V and J are TRBV6-5 and TRBJ2-1, with 7 bases aligning to TRBD1. CDR1 MNHEY and CDR2 SVGAGI come from the germline V gene. CDR3 length: 16 amino acids. Trimming cost V 6 bases and J 0 bases; bases outside gene matches: 8. The CDR3 nucleotides are TGTGCCAGCAGGCTCGGACAGGTCAGCTCCTACAATGAGCAGTTCTTC. Encoded protein: CASRLGQVSSYNEQFF.